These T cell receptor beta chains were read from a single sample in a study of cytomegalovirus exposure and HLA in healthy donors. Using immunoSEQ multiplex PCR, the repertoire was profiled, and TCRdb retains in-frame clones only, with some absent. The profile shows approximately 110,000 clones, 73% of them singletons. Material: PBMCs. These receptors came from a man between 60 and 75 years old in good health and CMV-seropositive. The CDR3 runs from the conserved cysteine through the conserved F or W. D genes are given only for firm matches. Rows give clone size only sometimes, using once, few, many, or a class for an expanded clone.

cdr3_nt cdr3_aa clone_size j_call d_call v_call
TGTGCCAGCAGTTTCTCCCGACCGTCACAGGGCTACGAGCAGTACTTC CASSFSRPSQGYEQYF NA TRBJ2-7 NA TRBV28
TGTGCCAGCAGTGGGCAGGGAGGGGATACGCAGTATTTT CASSGQGGDTQYF NA TRBJ2-3 TRBD2 TRBV6-1
TGTGCCAGCCGTCCAGGACAATCTGGAAACACCATATATTTT CASRPGQSGNTIYF few TRBJ1-3 NA TRBV27
TGTGCCAGCAGTTCCGGACGGGGGGCAAGCGAGCAGTACTTC CASSSGRGASEQYF NA TRBJ2-7 NA TRBV7-9
TGCGCCAGCAAGTTGGGCACCAGCAACCAGCCCCAGCATTTT CASKLGTSNQPQHF once TRBJ1-5 NA TRBV10-2
TGTGCCAGCAGTGAAGGACAGGGCCTTGGCTACACCTTC CASSEGQGLGYTF NA TRBJ1-2 TRBD1 TRBV6-1
TGCGCCAGCAGCTTAAACAGGGTGGCCACTGAAGCTTTCTTT CASSLNRVATEAFF NA TRBJ1-1 NA TRBV5-1
TGTGCCAGCGGGGGACAGATACCCTACTTC CASGGQIPYF many TRBJ2-5 TRBD1 TRBV2
TGTGCCAGCAGGGAGCAGGGGTTTAGCAATCAGCCCCAGCATTTT CASREQGFSNQPQHF NA TRBJ1-5 NA TRBV28
TGTGCCAGCAGCTCCTCGGCGCGACTAGCCCAGACCCAGTACTTC CASSSSARLAQTQYF NA TRBJ2-5 TRBD2 TRBV11-2
TGTGCCAGCAGTCCTACCACAGGGGGGCATGGAGAGACCCAGTACTTC CASSPTTGGHGETQYF NA TRBJ2-5 TRBD1 TRBV9
TGTGCCAGCAGCGCCCAGTTAGATACGCAGTATTTT CASSAQLDTQYF NA TRBJ2-3 NA TRBV11-2
TGTGCCAGCAGCTTGGGAGACAGGGTGCGGGCCTACGAGCAGTACTTC CASSLGDRVRAYEQYF NA TRBJ2-7 TRBD1 TRBV5-4
TGCGCCAGCAGCACGACAGGGGCGGGAGAGACCCAGTACTTC CASSTTGAGETQYF NA TRBJ2-5 TRBD1 TRBV5-1
TGTGCCAGCAGCCAGACAGGGGCCACCGGGGAGCTGTTTTTT CASSQTGATGELFF few TRBJ2-2 TRBD1 TRBV7-3
TGTGCCAGCAAGCGCGGGGGGTCCTCCTACGAGCAGTACTTC CASKRGGSSYEQYF few TRBJ2-7 TRBD2 TRBV27
TGTGCCTGGAGTGTATTAGAAACAGGCAGCACGCAGTATTTT CAWSVLETGSTQYF NA TRBJ2-3 NA TRBV30
TGTGCCAGCAGCACGGAGGGAAACACCATATATTTT CASSTEGNTIYF NA TRBJ1-3 NA TRBV7-9
TGTGCCACCAGCAGCGTCTCTGGGGCCAACGTCCTGACTTTC CATSSVSGANVLTF NA TRBJ2-6 NA TRBV15
TGTGCCAGCAGCGTAGACGGCACTGAAGCTTTCTTT CASSVDGTEAFF once TRBJ1-1 NA TRBV9
TGTGCCATCGGGGGAGGGGGTATTTCGTCTCCTAACAGTTCACCCCTCCACTTT CAIGGGGISSPNSSPLHF NA TRBJ1-6 NA TRBV10-3
TGTGCCATCAGCACCGGGACTAGGGAGCTCAATGAGCAGTTCTTC CAISTGTRELNEQFF NA TRBJ2-1 TRBD2 TRBV10-3
TGTGCCAGCAGTCCCCAGTACGAGCAGTACTTC CASSPQYEQYF NA TRBJ2-7 NA TRBV6-6
TGTGCCAGCAGTTTTCCCGATAGCTCTGGAAACACCATATATTTT CASSFPDSSGNTIYF NA TRBJ1-3 NA TRBV28
TGTGCCAGCAGAGTAAACCAGGGGGCCAACACTGAAGCTTTCTTT CASRVNQGANTEAFF NA TRBJ1-1 TRBD1 TRBV6-5
TGCGCCAGCAGCTTGGGGAGCAATGAGCAGTTCTTC CASSLGSNEQFF once TRBJ2-1 NA TRBV5-1
TGTGCCAGCAGGCAGGGGAACGAGCAGTACTTC CASRQGNEQYF NA TRBJ2-7 NA TRBV11-2
TGTGCCAGCACTAGCGGGGGTGGCACAGATACGCAGTATTTT CASTSGGGTDTQYF NA TRBJ2-3 TRBD2 TRBV2
TGTGCCAGCAGCCAAGTCGGGGGGCGCTCTTGGACCGGGGAGCTGTTTTTT CASSQVGGRSWTGELFF NA TRBJ2-2 NA TRBV14
TGTGCCAGCAGTTACTCGAGGGCCAGCAATCAGCCCCAGCATTTT CASSYSRASNQPQHF NA TRBJ1-5 NA TRBV6-5
TGTGCCAGCAGCCGACAGGTGAACACTGAAGCTTTCTTT CASSRQVNTEAFF NA TRBJ1-1 NA TRBV28
TGTGCCAGCAGCCAAGAAGGACGAGCGGGGACCTACAATGAGCAGTTCTTC CASSQEGRAGTYNEQFF NA TRBJ2-1 TRBD2 TRBV4-2
TGTGCCAGCAGTTACTCGGACAGGGTCTACGAGCAGTACTTC CASSYSDRVYEQYF NA TRBJ2-7 TRBD1 TRBV6-5
TGTGCCAGCATCCTAACCTACGAGCAGTACTTC CASILTYEQYF NA TRBJ2-7 NA TRBV5-8
TGTGCCAGCAGGGATTTGGGGCCCTTCGGCCCCGGGGCCAACGTCCTGACTTTC CASRDLGPFGPGANVLTF few TRBJ2-6 NA TRBV5-4
TGTGCCAGCTCGGGGGGGGGTGAAAAACTGTTTTTT CASSGGGEKLFF NA TRBJ1-4 NA TRBV6-5
TGTGCCAGCAGCCAAGATCTAGCGTACGTCGATGAGCAGTTCTTC CASSQDLAYVDEQFF NA TRBJ2-1 NA TRBV4-2
TGCAGCGTTGCAGGGGTTGTCACAGATACGCAGTATTTT CSVAGVVTDTQYF NA TRBJ2-3 NA TRBV29-1